This is a list of T cell receptor beta chains from one sample in a study of cytomegalovirus exposure and HLA in healthy donors. Assay used: immunoSEQ multiplex PCR; TCRdb lists only in-frame clones, some missing. The table shows 150,000 to 200,000 clones, with about 76% occurring only once. Sequencing was carried out using PBMCs. These receptors came from a woman aged 40 to 50 in good health and CMV-seropositive. CDR3s include the opening cysteine and the closing phenylalanine or tryptophan. Fields, in order: CDR3 protein, CDR3 DNA, V gene, D gene, J gene, clone size. D genes are given only for firm matches. Size is stated for part of the rows, as once, few or many counts, or as a class when the clone is expanded.

CASSLRMGGSGDTQYF,TGTGCCAGCAGCTTAAGAATGGGGGGGTCGGGGGATACGCAGTATTTT,TRBV11-3,TRBD2,TRBJ2-3,NA
CASSLLQGLGEQFF,TGTGCCAGCAGCTTACTACAGGGGTTAGGTGAGCAGTTCTTC,TRBV5-6,TRBD1,TRBJ2-1,NA
CASSAGGRGADEQYF,TGTGCCAGCAGCGCCGGCGGGCGGGGGGCTGACGAGCAGTACTTC,TRBV9,TRBD2,TRBJ2-7,NA
CASSPTSGTLSYNEQFF,TGCGCCAGCAGTCCTACTAGCGGGACACTCTCCTACAATGAGCAGTTCTTC,TRBV5-1,TRBD2,TRBJ2-1,NA
CSAGQLPGGELFF,TGCAGCGCCGGACAGCTTCCGGGAGGGGAGCTGTTTTTT,TRBV29-1,NA,TRBJ2-2,NA
CASSNRGATNSYEQYF,TGTGCCAGTAGTAACAGGGGCGCTACTAACTCCTACGAGCAGTACTTC,TRBV19,TRBD1,TRBJ2-7,NA
CASSILPGQGTYEQYF,TGTGCCAGTAGTATTCTACCGGGACAGGGGACCTACGAGCAGTACTTC,TRBV19,TRBD1,TRBJ2-7,NA
CASSSIPDSFNTEAFF,TGTGCCAGTAGTTCGATCCCGGACAGTTTTAACACTGAAGCTTTCTTT,TRBV19,NA,TRBJ1-1,NA
CASSLGINYGYTF,TGTGCCAGCAGTTTGGGCATTAACTATGGCTACACCTTC,TRBV27,NA,TRBJ1-2,NA
CASSPRQGGMNTEAFF,TGTGCCAGCTCACCACGCCAGGGGGGCATGAACACTGAAGCTTTCTTT,TRBV18,TRBD1,TRBJ1-1,NA
CASSFTSGAQETQYF,TGCGCCAGCAGCTTCACTAGCGGGGCACAAGAGACCCAGTACTTC,TRBV5-1,TRBD2,TRBJ2-5,few
CASSLIQDRNEQFF,TGTGCCAGCAGCTTAATCCAGGATCGGAATGAGCAGTTCTTC,TRBV7-8,NA,TRBJ2-1,NA
CATMGDDIGAFF,TGTGCCACCATGGGAGATGATATAGGAGCTTTCTTT,TRBV10-3,NA,TRBJ1-1,few
CASSTISGELFF,TGTGCCAGTAGTACCATTTCCGGGGAGCTGTTTTTT,TRBV19,NA,TRBJ2-2,NA
CASSIPGGGINEQFF,TGTGCCAGCAGTATTCCGGGGGGAGGAATCAATGAGCAGTTCTTC,TRBV27,TRBD2,TRBJ2-1,NA
CAWNFIGAKANTEAFF,TGTGCCTGGAATTTTATAGGGGCGAAGGCTAACACTGAAGCTTTCTTT,TRBV30,NA,TRBJ1-1,once
CASSSTGGPTDTQYF,TGTGCCAGCAGCTCAACGGGAGGGCCGACAGATACGCAGTATTTT,TRBV9,TRBD2,TRBJ2-3,NA
CASTVGTLNEQFF,TGTGCCAGTACCGTCGGGACTCTCAATGAGCAGTTCTTC,TRBV19,NA,TRBJ2-1,NA
CASSQDSASGRASPYEQYF,TGTGCCAGCAGCCAAGATTCAGCTAGCGGGAGGGCTTCCCCCTACGAGCAGTACTTC,TRBV4-2,TRBD2,TRBJ2-7,once
CASSLIQGREKLFF,TGTGCCAGCAGCTTAATACAGGGACGGGAAAAACTGTTTTTT,TRBV7-8,NA,TRBJ1-4,NA
CASSLNRGTEAFF,TGTGCCAGCAGTTTAAATAGGGGTACTGAAGCTTTCTTT,TRBV27,NA,TRBJ1-1,NA
CAMNRGLNTEAFF,TGTGCCATGAACAGGGGATTGAACACTGAAGCTTTCTTT,TRBV10-3,TRBD1,TRBJ1-1,NA
CASSSRAGFNEQFF,TGTGCCAGCAGCTCTCGCGCAGGGTTCAATGAGCAGTTCTTC,TRBV7-9,NA,TRBJ2-1,NA
CASSLDPGGQSPLHF,TGTGCCAGCAGCTTGGACCCAGGGGGACAATCACCCCTCCACTTT,TRBV5-4,TRBD1,TRBJ1-6,once
CASSSSPGLAKEQYF,TGTGCCAGCAGCTCAAGTCCGGGACTGGCTAAGGAGCAGTACTTC,TRBV11-2,NA,TRBJ2-7,NA
CASSEAHHGVTNEKLFF,TGTGCCAGCAGTGAAGCCCACCACGGGGTTACTAATGAAAAACTGTTTTTT,TRBV6-1,NA,TRBJ1-4,NA
CASSPQEGNFMVNQPQHF,TGTGCCAGCTCACCTCAAGAGGGAAACTTCATGGTCAATCAGCCCCAGCATTTT,TRBV18,NA,TRBJ1-5,NA
CASSPGPGNYGYTF,TGTGCCAGTAGTCCAGGCCCAGGGAACTATGGCTACACCTTC,TRBV19,NA,TRBJ1-2,NA
CAWSVLAGALSYEQYF,TGTGCCTGGAGTGTACTAGCGGGAGCCCTCTCCTACGAGCAGTACTTC,TRBV30,TRBD2,TRBJ2-7,NA
CASSESIGQGRTDTQYF,TGCGCCAGCAGTGAGTCCATAGGACAGGGCCGCACAGATACGCAGTATTTT,TRBV10-1,TRBD1,TRBJ2-3,NA
CASSFLGRDLDEQYF,TGTGCCAGCAGCTTCCTCGGGCGGGATCTTGACGAGCAGTACTTC,TRBV11-3,NA,TRBJ2-7,NA
CASSLGGTANQPQHF,TGTGCCAGCAGCTTGGGGGGGACAGCGAACCAGCCCCAGCATTTT,TRBV5-4,TRBD1,TRBJ1-5,NA
CASSLVLAAEQYF,TGTGCCAGCTCACTAGTCCTAGCGGCCGAGCAGTACTTC,TRBV18,TRBD2,TRBJ2-7,NA
CASSRGTGLNTEAFF,TGTGCCAGCAGCCGCGGGACAGGGTTGAACACTGAAGCTTTCTTT,TRBV5-4,TRBD1,TRBJ1-1,NA
CASSGGGQDRYGYTF,TGTGCCAGCAGCGGGGGGGGACAGGACCGCTATGGCTACACCTTC,TRBV7-2,TRBD1,TRBJ1-2,NA
CASSIGQGSYEQYF,TGTGCCAGTAGTATAGGGCAGGGTTCCTACGAGCAGTACTTC,TRBV19,NA,TRBJ2-7,NA
CASTKAGGWQETQYF,TGTGCCAGCACTAAGGCGGGGGGATGGCAAGAGACCCAGTACTTC,TRBV9,TRBD2,TRBJ2-5,NA
CASSSPQAGDTEAFF,TGTGCCAGCAGTTCCCCGCAGGCGGGGGACACTGAAGCTTTCTTT,TRBV6-5,NA,TRBJ1-1,NA
CASSDGTGGYTF,TGTGCCAGCAGTGACGGGACAGGGGGCTACACCTTC,TRBV6-6,TRBD1,TRBJ1-2,few
CASSTGTNVYNEQFF,TGTGCCAGCAGCACCGGGACAAACGTGTACAATGAGCAGTTCTTC,TRBV2,NA,TRBJ2-1,NA
CASSIGSGQGSEQYF,TGTGCCAGTAGTATAGGTTCGGGACAGGGAAGCGAGCAGTACTTC,TRBV19,TRBD1,TRBJ2-7,NA
CASRYSAGGSTDTQYF,TGTGCCAGCAGATACTCAGCGGGGGGGAGCACAGATACGCAGTATTTT,TRBV6-5,TRBD2,TRBJ2-3,NA
CASSYSISITEAFF,TGTGCCAGCAGTTACTCGATATCTATCACTGAAGCTTTCTTT,TRBV6-5,NA,TRBJ1-1,NA
CASSPGGNTIYF,TGTGCCAGCAGCCCCGGGGGAAACACCATATATTTT,TRBV7-9,NA,TRBJ1-3,few
CASSQEPSYEQYF,TGCGCCAGCAGCCAAGAGCCCAGCTACGAGCAGTACTTC,TRBV4-1,NA,TRBJ2-7,many
CASSIGGAQPQHF,TGTGCCAGTAGTATAGGAGGTGCCCAGCCCCAGCATTTT,TRBV19,NA,TRBJ1-5,once
CASSSSGAYNEQFF,TGTGCCAGCAGTTCTAGCGGTGCCTACAATGAGCAGTTCTTC,TRBV11-3,TRBD2,TRBJ2-1,NA
CASSLVRGGPGETQYF,TGTGCCAGCAGCTTAGTACGCGGGGGGCCGGGAGAGACCCAGTACTTC,TRBV7-6,TRBD2,TRBJ2-5,NA
CASSIATALGYGYTF,TGTGCCAGTAGTATAGCTACAGCCTTAGGCTATGGCTACACCTTC,TRBV19,NA,TRBJ1-2,NA
CASSEGFSLRGETQYF,TGTGCCAGCAGCGAGGGGTTTAGCTTGAGGGGGGAGACCCAGTACTTC,TRBV9,NA,TRBJ2-5,once
CASSSGQSQETQYF,TGTGCCAGCAGCTCCGGACAATCCCAAGAGACCCAGTACTTC,TRBV7-2,NA,TRBJ2-5,NA
CASSLVQGGEAFF,TGCGCCAGCAGCTTGGTCCAGGGGGGAGAAGCTTTCTTT,TRBV5-1,TRBD1,TRBJ1-1,NA
CASSIGTGRTNTEAFF,TGTGCCAGTAGTATAGGGACCGGAAGGACTAACACTGAAGCTTTCTTT,TRBV19,NA,TRBJ1-1,few
CASRLAGTDTQYF,TGTGCCAGCAGACTAGCGGGGACAGATACGCAGTATTTT,TRBV6-1,TRBD2,TRBJ2-3,once
CASSLSPGGSGNTIYF,TGTGCCAGCAGCTTATCGCCGGGGGGCTCTGGAAACACCATATATTTT,TRBV7-8,NA,TRBJ1-3,NA
CASRTQGAGTEAFF,TGTGCCAGCAGGACTCAGGGGGCGGGCACTGAAGCTTTCTTT,TRBV28,TRBD1,TRBJ1-1,NA
CASSLNRDDTQYF,TGTGCCAGCAGCCTTAACAGGGATGATACGCAGTATTTT,TRBV5-4,NA,TRBJ2-3,NA
CASSQGSSGNTIYF,TGTGCCAGCAGTCAGGGATCATCTGGAAACACCATATATTTT,TRBV6-6,NA,TRBJ1-3,NA
CASSQDPGTGFYQPQHF,TGCGCCAGCAGCCAAGACCCCGGGACAGGGTTTTATCAGCCCCAGCATTTT,TRBV4-1,TRBD1,TRBJ1-5,NA